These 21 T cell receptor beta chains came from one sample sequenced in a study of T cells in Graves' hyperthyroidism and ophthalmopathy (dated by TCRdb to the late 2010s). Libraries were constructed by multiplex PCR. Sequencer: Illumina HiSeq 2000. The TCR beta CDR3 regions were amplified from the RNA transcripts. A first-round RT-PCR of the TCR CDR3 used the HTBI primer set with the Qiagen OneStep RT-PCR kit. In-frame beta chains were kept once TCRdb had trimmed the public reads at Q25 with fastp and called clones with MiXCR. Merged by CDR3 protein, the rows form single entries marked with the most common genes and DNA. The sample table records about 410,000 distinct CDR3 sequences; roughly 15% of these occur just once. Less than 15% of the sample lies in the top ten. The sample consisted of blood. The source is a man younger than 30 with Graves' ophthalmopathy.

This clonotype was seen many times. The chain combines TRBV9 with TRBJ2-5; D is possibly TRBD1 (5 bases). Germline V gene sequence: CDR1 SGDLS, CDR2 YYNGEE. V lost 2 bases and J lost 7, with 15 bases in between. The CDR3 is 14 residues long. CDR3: CASSVGQPKGTQYF. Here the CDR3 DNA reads TGTGCCAGCAGCGTGGGGCAGCCTAAGGGGACCCAGTACTTC.

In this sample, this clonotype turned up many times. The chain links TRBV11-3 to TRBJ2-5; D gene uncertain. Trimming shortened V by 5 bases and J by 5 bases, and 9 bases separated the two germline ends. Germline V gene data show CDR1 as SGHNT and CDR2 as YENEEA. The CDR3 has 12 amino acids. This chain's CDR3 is CASSASSETQYF. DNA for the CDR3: TGTGCCAGCAGCGCTTCCTCGGAGACCCAGTACTTC.

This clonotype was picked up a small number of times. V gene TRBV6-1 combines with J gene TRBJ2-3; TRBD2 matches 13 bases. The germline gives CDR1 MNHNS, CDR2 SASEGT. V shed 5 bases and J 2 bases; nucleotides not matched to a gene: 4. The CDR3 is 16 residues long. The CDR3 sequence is CASSLGLAGVTDTQYF. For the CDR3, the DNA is TGTGCCAGCAGTTTAGGACTAGCGGGGGTCACAGATACGCAGTATTTT.

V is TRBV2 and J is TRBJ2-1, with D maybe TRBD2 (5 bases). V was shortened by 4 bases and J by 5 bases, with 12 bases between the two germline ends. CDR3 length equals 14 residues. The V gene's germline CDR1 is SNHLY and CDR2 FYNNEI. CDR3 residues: CASSVRRANNEQFF. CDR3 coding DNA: TGTGCCAGCAGTGTAAGGCGGGCCAACAATGAGCAGTTCTTC.

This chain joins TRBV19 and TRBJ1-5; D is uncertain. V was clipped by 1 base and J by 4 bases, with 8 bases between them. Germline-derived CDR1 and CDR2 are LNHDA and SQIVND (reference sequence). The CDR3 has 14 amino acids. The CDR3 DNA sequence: TGTGCCAGTAGTATAGCTCAGGTTAATCAGCCCCAGCATTTT. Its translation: CASSIAQVNQPQHF.

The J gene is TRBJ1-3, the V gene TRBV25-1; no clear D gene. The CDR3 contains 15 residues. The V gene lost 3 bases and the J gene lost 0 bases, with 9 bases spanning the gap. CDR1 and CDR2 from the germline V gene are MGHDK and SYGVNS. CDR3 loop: CASSEGRDSGNTIYF. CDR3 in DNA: TGTGCCAGCAGTGAGGGTCGGGACTCTGGAAACACCATATATTTT.

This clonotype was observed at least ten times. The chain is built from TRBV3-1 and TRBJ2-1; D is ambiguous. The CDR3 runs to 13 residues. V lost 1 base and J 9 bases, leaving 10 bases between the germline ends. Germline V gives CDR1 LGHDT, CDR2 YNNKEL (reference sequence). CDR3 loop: CASSQGPYGEQFF. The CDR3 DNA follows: TGTGCCAGCAGCCAAGGGCCCTACGGTGAGCAGTTCTTC.

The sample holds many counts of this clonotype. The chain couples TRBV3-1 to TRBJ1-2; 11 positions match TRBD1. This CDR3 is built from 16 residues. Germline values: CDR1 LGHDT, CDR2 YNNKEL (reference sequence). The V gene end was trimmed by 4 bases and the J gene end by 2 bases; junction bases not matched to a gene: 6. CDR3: CASSPTRTGGNYGYTF. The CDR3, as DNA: TGTGCCAGCAGCCCAACTCGGACAGGGGGCAACTATGGCTACACCTTC.

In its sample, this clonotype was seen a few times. Written as DNA, the CDR3 is TGTGCCATCAAACCCACAGGGGGCGCCCAAGAGACCCAGTACTTC. The encoded protein is CAIKPTGGAQETQYF. The chain couples TRBV10-3 to TRBJ2-5, with TRBD1 matching 9 bases. The CDR3 runs to 15 residues. Germline assignment: CDR1 ENHRY and CDR2 SYGVKD. Trimming at V came to 7 bases and at J to 1 base, leaving 7 bases not matched to a gene.

Here the CDR3 DNA reads TGCGCCAGCAGCCAAACCTCAAGGGGTTTGCCTGAAGCTTTCTTT. Protein product: CASSQTSRGLPEAFF. The J gene is TRBJ1-1, the V gene TRBV4-3; D is possibly TRBD1 (5 bases). The V gene's germline CDR1 is LGHNA and CDR2 YSLEER. There are 15 residues in the CDR3. Deletions cut 2 bases from V and 6 bases from J, with 16 bases between.

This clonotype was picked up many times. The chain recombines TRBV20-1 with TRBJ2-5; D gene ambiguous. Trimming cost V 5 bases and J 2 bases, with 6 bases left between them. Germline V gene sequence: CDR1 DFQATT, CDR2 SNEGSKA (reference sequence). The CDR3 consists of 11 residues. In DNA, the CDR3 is TGCAGTGCTCTCCAACAAGAGACCCAGTACTTC. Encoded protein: CSALQQETQYF.

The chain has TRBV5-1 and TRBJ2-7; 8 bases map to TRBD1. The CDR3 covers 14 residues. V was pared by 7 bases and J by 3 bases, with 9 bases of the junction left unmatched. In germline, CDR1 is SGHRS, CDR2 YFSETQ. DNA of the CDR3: TGCGCCAGCGGAGTGGACGGACAGGGCTACGAGCAGTACTTC. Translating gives CASGVDGQGYEQYF.

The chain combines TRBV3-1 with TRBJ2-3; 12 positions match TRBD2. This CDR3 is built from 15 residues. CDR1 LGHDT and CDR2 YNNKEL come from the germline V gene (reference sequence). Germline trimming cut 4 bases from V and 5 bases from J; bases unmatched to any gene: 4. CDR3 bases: TGTGCCAGCAGCCGACTAGCGGGGGTTGGAGATACGCAGTATTTT. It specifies CASSRLAGVGDTQYF.

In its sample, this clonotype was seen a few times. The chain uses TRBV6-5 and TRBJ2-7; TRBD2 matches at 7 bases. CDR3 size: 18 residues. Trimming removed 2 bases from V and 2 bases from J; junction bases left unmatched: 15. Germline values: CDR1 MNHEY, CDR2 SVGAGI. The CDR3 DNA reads TGTGCCAGCAGTTACGGGGGGGGGAACGGAGGTCCCCCCTACGAGCAGTACTTC. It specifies CASSYGGGNGGPPYEQYF.

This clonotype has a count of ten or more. The CDR3 DNA sequence: TGTGCCAGCAGCGCCAGACAGGGTTTATCCTACAATGAGCAGTTCTTC. Translated, it gives CASSARQGLSYNEQFF. The gene calls are TRBV9 and TRBJ2-1; 7 nucleotides align to TRBD1. The CDR3 loop spans 16 amino acids. With 3 bases clipped from V and 1 base from J, the junction kept 7 bases outside the gene matches. Germline V gene sequence: CDR1 SGDLS, CDR2 YYNGEE.

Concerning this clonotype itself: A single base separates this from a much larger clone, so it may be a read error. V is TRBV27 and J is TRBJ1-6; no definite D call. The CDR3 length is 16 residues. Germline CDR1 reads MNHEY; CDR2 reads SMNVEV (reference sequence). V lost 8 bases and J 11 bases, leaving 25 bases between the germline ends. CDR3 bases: TGTGCCAGCCTCCCACTTAGGAACCTATTAAATCCACCCCTCCACTTT. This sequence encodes CASLPLRNLLNPPLHF.

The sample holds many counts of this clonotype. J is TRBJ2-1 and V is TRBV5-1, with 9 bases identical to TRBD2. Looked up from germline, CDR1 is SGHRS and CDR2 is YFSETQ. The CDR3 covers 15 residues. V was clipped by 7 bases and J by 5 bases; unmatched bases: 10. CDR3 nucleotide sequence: TGCGCCAGCCGTGATCTAGCGGGGTCCCACAATGAGCAGTTCTTC. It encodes CASRDLAGSHNEQFF.

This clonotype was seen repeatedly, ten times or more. CDR3 in amino acids: CASSFRTSVNEQFF. In DNA, the CDR3 is TGTGCCAGCAGCTTTAGGACTAGCGTAAATGAGCAGTTCTTC. The V call is TRBV7-9, the J call TRBJ2-1; TRBD2 agrees at 9 bases. CDR1 and CDR2 from the germline V gene are SEHNR and FQNEAQ (reference sequence). The V and J ends lost 3 bases and 7 bases, in that order; junction bases with no gene match: 4. The CDR3 loop spans 14 amino acids. Based on the CDR3 plus reference TRBV7-9 and TRBJ2-1, the full variable domain is DTGVSQNPRHKITKRGQNVTFRCDPISEHNRLYWYRQTLGQGPEFLTYFQNEAQLEKSRLLSDRFSAERPKGSFSTLEIQRTEQGDSAMYLCASSFRTSVNEQFFGPGTRLTVL.

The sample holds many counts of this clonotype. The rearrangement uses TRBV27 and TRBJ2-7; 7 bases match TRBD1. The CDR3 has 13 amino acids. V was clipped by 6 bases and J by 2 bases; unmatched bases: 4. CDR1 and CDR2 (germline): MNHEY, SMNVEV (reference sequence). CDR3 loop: CASSTGDPYEQYF. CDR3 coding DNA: TGTGCCAGCAGCACAGGGGACCCCTACGAGCAGTACTTC.

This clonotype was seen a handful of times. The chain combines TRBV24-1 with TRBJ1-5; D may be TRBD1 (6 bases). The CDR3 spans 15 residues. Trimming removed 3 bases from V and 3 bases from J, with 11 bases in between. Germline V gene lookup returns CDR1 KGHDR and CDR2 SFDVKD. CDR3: CATSDPGQINQPQHF. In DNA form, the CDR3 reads TGTGCCACCAGTGATCCCGGACAGATCAATCAGCCCCAGCATTTT.

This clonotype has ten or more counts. The CDR3 reads CASSLGAAQETQYF. CDR3 sequence (DNA): TGCGCCAGCAGCTTGGGGGCGGCCCAAGAGACCCAGTACTTC. V gene TRBV5-1 combines with J gene TRBJ2-5; no definite D call. The CDR3 has 14 residues. Between the trimmed V and J ends, which lost 0 bases and 1 base, there was a span of 7 bases. CDR1 SGHRS and CDR2 YFSETQ come from the germline V gene.